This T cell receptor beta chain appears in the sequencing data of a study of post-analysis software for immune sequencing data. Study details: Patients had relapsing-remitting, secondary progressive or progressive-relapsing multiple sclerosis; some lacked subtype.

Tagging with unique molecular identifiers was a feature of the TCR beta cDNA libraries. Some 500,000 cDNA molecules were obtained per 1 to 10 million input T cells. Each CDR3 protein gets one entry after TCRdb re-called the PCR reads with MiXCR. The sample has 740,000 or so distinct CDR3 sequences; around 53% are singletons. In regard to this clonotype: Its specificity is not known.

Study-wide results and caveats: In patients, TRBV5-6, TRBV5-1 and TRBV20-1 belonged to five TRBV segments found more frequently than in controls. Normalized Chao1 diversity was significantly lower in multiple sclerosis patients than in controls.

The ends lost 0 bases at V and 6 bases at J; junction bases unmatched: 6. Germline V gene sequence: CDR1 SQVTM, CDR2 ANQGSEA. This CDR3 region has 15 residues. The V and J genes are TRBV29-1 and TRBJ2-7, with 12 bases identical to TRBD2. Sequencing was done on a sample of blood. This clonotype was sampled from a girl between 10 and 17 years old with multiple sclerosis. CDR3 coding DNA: TGCAGCGTTGAAGATTCTAGCGGGAGGGCCCGCGAGCAGTACTTC. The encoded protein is CSVEDSSGRAREQYF.